This T cell receptor (beta chain) was documented in a study of OX40 agonist ivuxolimab in advanced cancers. In terms of the full investigation: Ivuxolimab, which targeted the costimulatory receptor OX40 (CD134), was an agonistic, fully human IgG2 monoclonal antibody. Intravenous ivuxolimab was administered to patients every 2 weeks at six dose levels: 0.01, 0.1, 0.3, 1.5, 3 and 10 mg/kg. Of the approximately 50 patients in dose escalation, around 20 had hepatocellular carcinoma, about 15 had melanoma, 9 had renal cell carcinoma and 9 had head and neck cancer. The dose-escalation cohort was 82.7% male with a mean age of around 62 years, ranging from 23 to 79. Prior anti-PD-1, anti-PD-L1 or anti-CTLA-4 therapy was permitted, and 30% to 50% of dose-escalation patients had received checkpoint inhibitors. Partial responses occurred in three dose-escalation patients, of whom one had hepatocellular carcinoma and two had cutaneous melanoma. The purpose of peripheral TCRbeta sequencing was to test whether ivuxolimab changed TCR sequence diversity and led to clonal T-cell expansion. The monotherapy dose-escalation portion (N = 52 patients) of the phase I ivuxolimab trial is reported in the paper.

To sequence the TCRbeta CDR3 region, genomic DNA was isolated from the sorted cells. The immunoSEQ Assay was used for sequencing of TCRbeta CDR3 regions. TCRdb took this table from immuneACCESS and kept in-frame rearrangements with V and J called. Such tables lack part of the clones; where checked against another copy, unresolved V genes explain under half of the gap, and the rest is unexplained. This sample holds some 47,000 clones; roughly 78% were observed only once. Less than 2% of the sample is taken by the ten largest. Overall study results and their limits: Which antigens the clonally expanded peripheral T cells were specific for was not determined. Low levels of normalized T-cell clonal expansion were also shown by some nonresponding patients. At doses from 0.1 to 3.0 mg/kg, clonal expansion was seen in both CD4+ and CD8+ blood T cells between baseline and week 6. On average, CD8+ T cells showed more expanded clones than CD4+ T cells after ivuxolimab. In the 0.1-3.0 mg/kg groups, partial responders were among the patients with the lowest normalized peripheral clonal expansion, particularly in CD8+ T cells.

Patients with autoimmune disease history or receiving systemic immunosuppression were excluded from the trial. Peripheral blood for TCR sequencing was collected from all dose cohorts at baseline, on cycle 4 day 1, and on cycle 7 day 1. The samples were taken from a phase I, first-in-human, multicenter, open-label dose-escalation trial of ivuxolimab. Adults with locally advanced or metastatic melanoma, renal cell, hepatocellular, or head and neck squamous cell carcinoma were enrolled in the trial. CD4+ and CD8+ T cells were sorted separately from peripheral blood before TCR sequencing. Details on this clone: Its recognized antigen is unknown. It has no much larger one-base neighbor in the sample; base qualities were not kept.

At the junction V is shortened by 6 bases and J by 5 bases, with 16 bases in between. The CDR3, from cysteine to phenylalanine, totals 14 residues. The sequence is cut down to CDR3 DNA, 42 bases in frame from base 1. The CDR1 and CDR2 encoded by the germline V gene are SGHTA and FQGNSA. The material was CD4+ or CD8+ T cells sorted from blood, obtained in a trial of the OX40 agonist ivuxolimab. The V gene is TRBV7-2 and the J gene is TRBJ2-5; no confident D gene assignment can be made. The sequence derives from an adult with an advanced solid tumor such as melanoma, head and neck, liver or kidney cancer. The nucleotide sequence reads TGTGCCAGCAGTCCCCCGCTCGGGTGGGAGACCCAGTACTTC. This translates into CASSPPLGWETQYF.